This paragraph covers one T cell receptor beta chain sequence. Germline V lookup: CDR1 SGDLS, CDR2 YYNGEE. Trimming stripped 5 bases from V and 5 bases from J, with 13 bases between. This CDR3 is built from 13 residues. The CDR3 regions of TCR beta were amplified from RNA transcripts. Using the HTBI primer set, a first-round RT-PCR was run on the TCR CDR3. One entry per CDR3 protein, called by TCRdb with MiXCR from the multiplex PCR reads. The table has approximately 590,000 distinct CDR3 sequences, roughly 46% seen once. The sample belongs to a study of T cells in Graves' hyperthyroidism and ophthalmopathy.

Sequencing input: peripheral blood or thyroid tissue (not recorded which). The TCR sequence derives from a woman younger than 35 with Graves' hyperthyroidism. The rearrangement links TRBV9 to TRBJ2-5; no definite D call. This CDR3 is CASSLHPSETQYF. The DNA for the CDR3 is TGTGCCAGCAGTCTACACCCCTCGGAGACCCAGTACTTC.